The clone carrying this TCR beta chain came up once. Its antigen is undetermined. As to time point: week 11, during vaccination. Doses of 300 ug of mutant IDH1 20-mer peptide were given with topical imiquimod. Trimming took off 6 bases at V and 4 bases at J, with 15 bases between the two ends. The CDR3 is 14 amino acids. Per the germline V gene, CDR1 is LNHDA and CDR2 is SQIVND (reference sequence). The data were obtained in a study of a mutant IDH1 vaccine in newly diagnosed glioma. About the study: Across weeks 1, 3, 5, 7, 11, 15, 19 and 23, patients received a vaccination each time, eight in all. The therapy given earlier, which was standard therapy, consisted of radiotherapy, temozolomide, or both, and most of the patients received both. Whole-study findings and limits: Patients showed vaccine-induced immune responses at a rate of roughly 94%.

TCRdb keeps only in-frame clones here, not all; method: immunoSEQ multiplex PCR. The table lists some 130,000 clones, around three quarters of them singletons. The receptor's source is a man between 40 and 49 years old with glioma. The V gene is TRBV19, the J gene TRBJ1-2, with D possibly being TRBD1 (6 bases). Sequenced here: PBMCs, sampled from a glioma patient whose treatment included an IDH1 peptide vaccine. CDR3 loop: CASRDRTARYGYTF. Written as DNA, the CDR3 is TGTGCCAGTAGAGACAGGACCGCTCGCTATGGCTACACCTTC.